What follows are 14 T cell receptor beta chains derived from one specimen sequenced in a study of blood T cell repertoires in COVID-19. Sequenced by immunoSEQ multiplex PCR; TCRdb stores in-frame clones only, minus some. The data contain around 250,000 clones, around 85% of them singletons. Sequenced: PBMCs or T cells enriched from blood (not recorded which). Receptors were obtained from a woman in her forties or fifties with acute COVID-19.

The chain is built from TRBV9 and TRBJ1-6; D may be TRBD1 (6 bases). Trimming removed 1 base at V and 4 bases at J, with 9 bases between. CDR3 size: 15 residues. Germline V gives CDR1 SGDLS, CDR2 YYNGEE. This CDR3 reads CASSVQGGYNSPLHF. In DNA form, the CDR3 reads TGTGCCAGCAGCGTACAAGGGGGTTATAATTCACCCCTCCACTTT. Based on the CDR3 plus reference TRBV9 and TRBJ1-6, the full variable domain is DSGVTQTPKHLITATGQRVTLRCSPRSGDLSVYWYQQSLDQGLQFLIQYYNGEERAKGNILERFSAQQFPDLHSELNLSSLELGDSALYFCASSVQGGYNSPLHFGNGTRLTVT.

The genes are TRBV10-3 and TRBJ2-5; 7 bases map to TRBD1. J gave up 5 bases and V 6 bases, and 6 bases lay outside the gene matches. There are 13 residues in the CDR3. The germline gives CDR1 ENHRY, CDR2 SYGVKD. This chain's CDR3 is CAIRRGQGETQYF. CDR3 DNA sequence: TGTGCCATCAGGAGGGGGCAGGGGGAGACCCAGTACTTC.

Details on this clone: The junction differs from germline at one of its ends, possibly a read error. The gene calls are TRBV9 and TRBJ2-6; the D is unclear. Germline CDR1 SGDLS, CDR2 YYNGEE. The CDR3 is 15 residues long. The CDR3 loop is CVSSVRKAGANVLTF. The CDR3 DNA follows: TGTGTCAGCAGCGTCAGGAAAGCTGGGGCCAACGTCCTGACTTTC.

The chain links TRBV5-1 to TRBJ1-1; no firm D call. This CDR3 contains 16 residues. Germline V gives CDR1 SGHRS, CDR2 YFSETQ. With 0 bases removed from V and 6 bases from J, the gap between germline ends came to 18 bases. CDR3 DNA sequence: TGCGCCAGCAGCTTGGGGACTGAACAACATTTGGCTGAAGCTTTCTTT. This encodes CASSLGTEQHLAEAFF.

Regarding this clone: Different DNA sequences within this sample yield the same CDR3. The chain employs TRBV7-2 and TRBJ2-5; D unclear. Trimming left V 0 bases short and J 2 bases short, with 4 bases between. CDR1 and CDR2 (germline): SGHTA, FQGNSA. This CDR3 contains 13 residues. The CDR3 nucleotides are TGTGCCAGCAGCTTAGCTTCTCAAGAGACCCAGTACTTC. It encodes CASSLASQETQYF.

The V gene is TRBV19, the J gene TRBJ1-5; D might be TRBD1 (5 bases). Trimming took 1 base from V and 7 from J, leaving 14 bases between them. Germline V gene lookup returns CDR1 LNHDA and CDR2 SQIVND (reference sequence). The CDR3 is 15 amino acids. CDR3 loop: CASSIAHIQGQPQHF. The CDR3 DNA follows: TGTGCCAGTAGTATAGCCCACATTCAGGGACAGCCCCAGCATTTT.

CDR3: CASSLGRTSGGSYEQYF. In nucleotides, the CDR3 is TGTGCCAGCAGCTTAGGTCGGACTAGCGGGGGCTCCTACGAGCAGTACTTC. The rearrangement uses TRBV7-8 and TRBJ2-7; 13 bases fit TRBD2. Unmatched junction bases numbered 3, after V lost 1 base and J lost 0 bases. This CDR3 contains 17 residues. Germline V gene lookup returns CDR1 SGHVS and CDR2 FQNEAQ.

V usage is TRBV6-5 and J usage is TRBJ2-3; 9 positions match TRBD2. This CDR3 is built from 14 residues. From germline, CDR1 is MNHEY and CDR2 SVGAGI. J gave up 4 bases and V 6 bases, and 5 bases lay outside the gene matches. CDR3 DNA: TGTGCCAGCAGGCTTAGCGGGGGTGCAGATACGCAGTATTTT. It specifies CASRLSGGADTQYF.

This chain links TRBV5-8 with TRBJ1-6; 7 nucleotides align to TRBD1. Trimming took 6 bases from V and 0 from J; bases not matched to a gene: 6. This CDR3 is 16 amino acids long. The germline CDR1 and CDR2 sequences are SGHTS and YDEGEE. The CDR3, as DNA: TGTGCCAGCAACACAGGGGCCCTCTCCTATAATTCACCCCTCCACTTT. This codes for CASNTGALSYNSPLHF.

Concerning this clone: Other DNA sequences in this specimen translate into the identical CDR3. The rearrangement joins TRBV18 to TRBJ1-1, with TRBD1 as a possible D gene (6 bases). Germline CDR1 and CDR2: KGHSH and LQKENI. This CDR3 is built from 13 residues. V shed 6 bases and J shed 1 base, with 9 bases lying between them. The CDR3, as DNA: TGTGCCAGCTCCCCGGGACAGAACACTGAAGCTTTCTTT. It translates to CASSPGQNTEAFF. Filled out from reference TRBV18 and TRBJ1-1, the complete variable domain reads NAGVMQNPRHLVRRRGQEARLRCSPMKGHSHVYWYRQLPEEGLKFMVYLQKENIIDESGMPKERFSAEFPKEGPSILRIQQVVRGDSAAYFCASSPGQNTEAFFGQGTRLTVV.

The chain joins TRBV3-1 (or the pseudogene TRBV3-2) to TRBJ1-2; a possible D gene is TRBD1 (5 bases). V lost 0 bases and J lost 4, with 12 bases in between. The germline V gene encodes CDR1 LGHDT and CDR2 YNNKEL (reference sequence). CDR3 length: 15 residues. CDR3 sequence: CASSQDGRTIYGYTF. For the CDR3, the DNA is TGTGCCAGCAGCCAAGATGGACGGACAATCTATGGCTACACCTTC.

The genes are TRBV5-6 and TRBJ1-2, with D perhaps TRBD1 (6 bases). Germline values: CDR1 SGHDT, CDR2 YYEEEE. V shed 2 bases and J shed 6 bases, with 11 bases lying between them. The CDR3 length is 13 residues. Here the CDR3 reads CASSFTGIHGYTF. In DNA, the CDR3 is TGTGCCAGCAGCTTTACAGGGATTCATGGCTACACCTTC.

In its sample, this clone was seen once. The chain recombines TRBV5-6 with TRBJ2-7, with 9 bases matching TRBD1. The V segment lost 4 bases and the J segment 2 bases; nucleotides outside the gene matches: 7. The CDR3 has 15 amino acids. Per germline, CDR1 SGHDT and CDR2 YYEEEE. CDR3 residues: CASSPPGQGTYEQYF. The CDR3 DNA is TGTGCCAGCAGCCCACCGGGACAGGGCACCTACGAGCAGTACTTC.

V usage is TRBV9 and J usage is TRBJ1-6; D remains ambiguous. V dropped 4 bases and J dropped 0 bases, with 8 bases sitting between them. Per the germline V gene, CDR1 is SGDLS and CDR2 is YYNGEE. This CDR3 spans 15 amino acids. CDR3 bases: TGTGCCAGCAGCAGAGGGAGCTCCTATAATTCACCCCTCCACTTT. Translation: CASSRGSSYNSPLHF.